The entry below gives a single T cell receptor (beta chain) sequence along with its context. This clonotype was seen many times. Its target antigen remains unknown. No base qualities exist here, and no much larger clone lies one base off it. These data come from a study of neurological immune-mediated disorders (dated by TCRdb to the late 2010s). As for the study more broadly: Of the roughly 35 multiple sclerosis patients, 31 had relapsing-remitting MS and 3 had secondary progressive MS. Using UMI-based sequencing, the study compared peripheral blood TCR-beta repertoires from patients with HTLV-I-associated myelopathy (HAM/TSP), patients with multiple sclerosis, and healthy controls. The cohort was made up of about 65 subjects, consisting of some 14 HAM/TSP patients, about 35 multiple sclerosis patients and around 20 healthy controls. The 90 to 110 TCR-beta libraries included longitudinal samples, technical triplicates and paired sorted CD4+ and CD8+ T-cell subsets alongside PBMC samples.

cDNA was synthesized by template-switch 5'RACE using a primer with a 10-nucleotide random unique molecular identifier that tagged each TCR transcript. Over 200 million TCR-beta sequences, covering 15-18 subjects, were produced in each sequencing run. The RNeasy kit was used to extract total RNA. The KAPA Real-time Library Amplification kit was used to amplify TCR-beta VDJ regions with primers for the TCR constant region and the 5'RACE anchor. Sample indexes and Illumina adaptors were added in a first PCR, after which library yield was increased in a second PCR. After Ampure bead purification, the TCR product of roughly 650 bp was size-selected on a 2% E-gel SizeSelection system. Before pooling, library quality was assessed on a Bioanalyzer, concentration was determined with Qubit, and library quantification was performed with the Kapa Library Quantification kit. An Illumina HiSeq 2500 sequenced the libraries paired-end 2 x 150 bp. To increase sequence diversity, roughly 24-32% phiX was spiked into each library pool. The paper's processing steps were these. Quality-filtered reads were processed with the UMI-based MiGEC pipeline, which removed over 75% of raw TCR sequences during error correction. VDJ genes were aligned to IMGT germline references, and clonotypes were defined by unique CDR3 amino acid sequence plus V-J genes. Clonal expansion, Shannon diversity, and CDR3 relatedness (CalcPairwiseDistances, ClusterSamples) were evaluated with VDJtools, and phylogenetic trees were built with CLCbio workbench. Expanded clones were defined as having at least 8 unique UMIs, based on coefficient-of-variation modelling across technical triplicates. TCRdb applied fastp at Q25 and MiXCR to the public reads, then kept only in-frame beta chains. Records with the same CDR3 protein are collapsed into one entry carrying the most frequent genes and DNA. TCRdb's processing, not the authors', yielded these V and J calls. This sample is represented by 80,000 to 85,000 distinct CDR3 sequences; around 2.6% of them were singletons. 0.9% to 1.4% of the sample comes from the top ten.

Libraries from unsorted PBMCs were made from 2 million PBMCs kept in RNAlater at -80 degrees C until RNA extraction. The multiple sclerosis patients were enrolled in a US clinical protocol that used magnetic resonance imaging to evaluate disease progression. Peripheral blood was subjected to Ficoll-Hypaque density gradient centrifugation to isolate PBMCs, which were then cryopreserved in liquid nitrogen. On the study overall, not on this receptor specifically: Expanded clones from different subjects shared no identical CDR3 amino acid sequences, which suggests that TCR-beta repertoires were private in all groups. No association of the MS cluster with clinical or MRI features was observed, and the need for larger cohorts was stated by the authors. In a phylogenetic analysis, the repertoires of 18 out of 34 MS patients fell into a single cluster of related CDR3 sequences, pointing to a possible signature at the repertoire level. TCR clonal expansion was greatest in HAM/TSP patients and smallest in MS patients, who ranked below even healthy controls.

Reading from cysteine to phenylalanine, the CDR3 counts 15 amino acids. Only the CDR3 region is kept as DNA, spanning 45 bases read in frame from base 1. According to the germline V gene, CDR1 reads SGHRS and CDR2 reads YFSETQ. Trimming costs V 0 bases and J 4 bases, and their ends lie 14 bases apart. The specimen was PBMCs. The sequence is built from TRBV5-1 and TRBJ2-7; the D segment cannot be called with confidence. This clonotype was sampled from a young woman with multiple sclerosis. The CDR3 protein: CASSLARAGEYEQYF. The base sequence is TGCGCCAGCAGCTTGGCAAGGGCAGGCGAGTACGAGCAGTACTTC.